What follows describes a single T cell receptor (beta chain). The data were obtained in a study of molecular identifiers for immune sequencing clone quantification. Sorted naive CD8 T cells were those defined as CD8+CD4-CCR7+CD45RA+. TCRdb re-called the PCR reads through MiXCR, storing one row per CDR3 protein. Here the sample spans 300,000 to 350,000 distinct CDR3 sequences, about a fifth being singletons. Germline CDR1 reads MNHNY; CDR2 reads SVGAGI (reference sequence). The V end was cut by 2 bases, the J end by 1 base, with 8 bases between. CDR3 length: 14 amino acids. The rearrangement uses TRBV6-6 and TRBJ2-5; D possibly corresponds to TRBD1 (5 bases). Source material: naive CD8+ T cells from blood, with Jurkat cell RNA spiked in. This sample's subset: FACS-sorted CD8+CD4-CCR7+CD45RA+ naive T cells. This TCR derives from a human donor in good health. Some libraries in this study had Jurkat cell RNA spiked in. In DNA, the CDR3 is TGTGCCAGCAGTTACGGGGCGGCCCAAGAGACCCAGTACTTC. It codes for CASSYGAAQETQYF.